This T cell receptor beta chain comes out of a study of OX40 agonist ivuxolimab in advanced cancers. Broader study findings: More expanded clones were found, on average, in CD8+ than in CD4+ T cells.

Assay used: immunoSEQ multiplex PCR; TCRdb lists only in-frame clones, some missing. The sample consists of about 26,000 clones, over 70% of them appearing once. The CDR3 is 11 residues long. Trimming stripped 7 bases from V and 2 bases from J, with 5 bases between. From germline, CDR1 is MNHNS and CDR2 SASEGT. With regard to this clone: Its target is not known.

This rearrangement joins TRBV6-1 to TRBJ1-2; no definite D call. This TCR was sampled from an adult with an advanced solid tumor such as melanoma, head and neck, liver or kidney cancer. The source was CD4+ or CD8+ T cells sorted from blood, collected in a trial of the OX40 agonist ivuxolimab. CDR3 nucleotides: TGTGCCAGCATGGGAAACTATGGCTACACCTTC. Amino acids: CASMGNYGYTF.